This record covers a single T cell receptor (beta chain). Described treatment: some 19 received Ad26.COV2.S at low or high dose, single or two shots; 5 received placebo; per-sample allocation not given. Day 63 after the first vaccine or placebo injection was the time point for sampling. Ad26 vector vaccine expressed Wuhan-strain SARS-CoV-2 spike. The V segment lost 4 bases and the J segment 3 bases; nucleotides outside the gene matches: 19. The CDR3 has 19 residues. CDR1 and CDR2 from the germline V gene are LGHNA and YSLEER. This table comes from immunoSEQ multiplex PCR, and its TCRdb copy is limited to in-frame clones, with some not included. The data contain more than 400,000 clones, 80% to 95% of them singletons. This sample stems from a study of Ad26.COV2.S vaccination and SARS-CoV-2 variants.

This TCR came from a person between 18 and 65 years old who received the Ad26.COV2.S COVID-19 vaccine or a placebo. This chain connects TRBV4-3 to TRBJ1-1; 8 bases fit TRBD1. The source was peripheral blood, collected in a trial of Ad26.COV2.S vaccine versus placebo. CDR3 protein: CASSPNSGTGLGKDTEAFF. The CDR3 DNA follows: TGCGCCAGCAGCCCAAACTCCGGGACAGGCTTGGGTAAGGACACTGAAGCTTTCTTT.